This T cell receptor (beta chain) was documented in a study of blood T cells in healthy people across ages (dated by TCRdb to about 2015). The study in broad terms: In model experiments, roughly one uniquely barcoded TCR beta cDNA molecule per two T cells was captured by template switching. To track age-related changes in TCR beta repertoire diversity, the study relied on deep sequencing normalized with unique cDNA molecular identifiers. For two donors (one aged 18 to 30 and one aged 80 or older), the study analyzed two additional independent replicas of 1 million unique cDNA reads from the same blood draw. Donors of different ages were randomly distributed across sequencing lanes to avoid experimental bias. The donors were split into four age groups: young (average about 15 years), middle-aged (nearly 40), aged (more than 60) and long-lived (82).

The library was made by 5' RACE. Instrument used: Illumina HiSeq 2500. A second PCR of about 7 to 12 cycles was run with a J-beta primer mix and a sample-barcoded 5' primer. A unique molecular identifier was introduced onto each TCR beta cDNA molecule by a template-switch 5' adaptor carrying 12 random nucleotides. Each sample yielded at least 2.5 million CDR3-containing paired-end reads. First-strand cDNA was synthesized from all RNA with the Mint cDNA synthesis kit, primed by a TRBC-specific oligonucleotide. After uracil-DNA glycosylase treatment, a first 18-cycle PCR used universal primers M1SS and BC2_uni_R on all cDNA. Regarding the original processing steps: For normalization, 1 million high-quality reads were randomly selected from each sample, with every read carrying a distinct molecular identifier. Reads with shared molecular identifiers were discarded instead of being binned into consensus sequences. MiTCR, run with a Q25 quality threshold and the strictest error-elimination algorithm, handled CDR3 identification, clonotype clustering and error correction. A nonparametric unseen species model with Euler transformation was used to estimate a lower bound on total TCR beta diversity. TCRdb redid the processing of the public reads, applying fastp at Q25 and MiXCR, and retained in-frame beta chains. Rows with one shared CDR3 protein collapse into an entry with the most common genes and DNA. TCRdb, not the authors, supplied the V and J calls. The sample table lists a few hundred thousand distinct CDR3 sequences, about 25% of them with a count of one. The ten most abundant clones make up 18% of the sample.

Concerning this clonotype: It has no known antigen specificity. No base-level quality is on record; no much larger clone is a single base apart.

The germline V gene encodes CDR1 LGHNA and CDR2 YSLEER. The CDR3 sequence holds 16 residues, the cysteine and phenylalanine included. The read is trimmed to its CDR3 DNA, 48 bases read in frame from base 1. At the junction V is shortened by 2 bases and J by 4 bases, with 16 bases in between. General study outcomes and caveats: Because donor CMV infection status was unknown, age-related changes in expanded clonotypes were potentially confounded. Conclusive comparison of naive and antigen-experienced compartments was prevented by the profiling of bulk unsorted PBMCs. The percentage of naive T cells measured by flow cytometry correlated strongly with observed TCR beta diversity. Observed TCR beta diversity per million T cells fell roughly linearly with age, and a significant reduction was already apparent by age around 40. Compared with the aged group, the long-lived group had more naive CD4+ T cells, fewer expanded clones and increased TCR diversity, suggesting age selection. Estimates of total diversity based on one million sequenced T cells were considered lower bounds and underestimates.

The 39 donors, aged 6 to 90 years, were systemically healthy Caucasian individuals from Russia. Approximately 9.3 milliliters of peripheral blood were collected from each donor into EDTA-treated Vacutainer tubes. PBMCs were isolated by Ficoll-Paque density-gradient centrifugation, with at least 7 million obtained per sample. Total RNA, at least 6 micrograms per sample, was extracted from PBMCs with Trizol reagent. The percentages of naive CD45RAhigh/CD27high T cells were determined by flow cytometry on a PBMC aliquot from every donor. This chain joins TRBV4-3 to TRBJ2-3, with the D segment identity uncertain. The source of this sequence is a woman in her 70s in good health. Sequencing used blood. The DNA sequence is given as TGCGCCAGCAGCCAAAGCCAAGATGTCCGGGCAGATACGCAGTATTTT. The encoded protein is CASSQSQDVRADTQYF.